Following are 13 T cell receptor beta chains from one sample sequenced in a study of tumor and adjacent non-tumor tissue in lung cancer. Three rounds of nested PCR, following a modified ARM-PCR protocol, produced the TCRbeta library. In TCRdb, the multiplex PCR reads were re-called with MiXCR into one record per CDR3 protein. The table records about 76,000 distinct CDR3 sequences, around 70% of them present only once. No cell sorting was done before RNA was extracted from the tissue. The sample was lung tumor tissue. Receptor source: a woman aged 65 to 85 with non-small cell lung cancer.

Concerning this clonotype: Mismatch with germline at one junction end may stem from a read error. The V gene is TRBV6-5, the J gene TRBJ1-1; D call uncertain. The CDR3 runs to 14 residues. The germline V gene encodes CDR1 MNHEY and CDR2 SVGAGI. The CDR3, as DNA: TGTGTCAGCAGATCCCCCACAGCGGGAGCTGAAGCCTTCTTT. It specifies CVSRSPTAGAEAFF.

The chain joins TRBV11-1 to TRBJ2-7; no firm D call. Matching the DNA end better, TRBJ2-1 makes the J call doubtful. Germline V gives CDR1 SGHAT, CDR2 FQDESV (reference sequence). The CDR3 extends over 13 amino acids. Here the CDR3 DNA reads TGTGCCAGCAGGTTGTGGAACAACTACGAGCAGTTCTTC. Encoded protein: CASRLWNNYEQFF.

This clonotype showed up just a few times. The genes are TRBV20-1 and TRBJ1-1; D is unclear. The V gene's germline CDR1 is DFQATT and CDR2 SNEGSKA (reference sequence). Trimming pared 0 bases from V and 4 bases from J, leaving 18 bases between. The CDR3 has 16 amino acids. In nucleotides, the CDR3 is TGCAGTGCTAGAGATTTGGCTGGACTCAAGGGCACTGAAGCTTTCTTT. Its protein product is CSARDLAGLKGTEAFF.

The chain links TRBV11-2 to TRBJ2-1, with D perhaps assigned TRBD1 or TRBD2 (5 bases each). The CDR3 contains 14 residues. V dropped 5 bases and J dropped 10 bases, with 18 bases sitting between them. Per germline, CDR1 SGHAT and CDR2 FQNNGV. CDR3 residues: CASSPGRNAAEQFF. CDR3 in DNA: TGTGCCAGCAGCCCGGGACGGAACGCAGCGGAGCAGTTCTTC.

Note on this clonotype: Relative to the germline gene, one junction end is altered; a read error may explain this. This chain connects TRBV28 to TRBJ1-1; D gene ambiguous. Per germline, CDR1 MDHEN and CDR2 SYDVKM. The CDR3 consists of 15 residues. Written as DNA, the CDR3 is TGTGACAGCTGTTTGACTGGGGTCGGAAGGGCTGAAGCTTTCTTT. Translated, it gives CDSCLTGVGRAEAFF.

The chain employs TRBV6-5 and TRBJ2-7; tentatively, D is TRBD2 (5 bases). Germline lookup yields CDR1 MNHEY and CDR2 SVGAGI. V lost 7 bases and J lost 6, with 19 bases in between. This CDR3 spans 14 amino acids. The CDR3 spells CASIPEAVRFEQYF. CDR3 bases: TGTGCCAGCATTCCGGAAGCGGTACGGTTCGAGCAGTACTTC.

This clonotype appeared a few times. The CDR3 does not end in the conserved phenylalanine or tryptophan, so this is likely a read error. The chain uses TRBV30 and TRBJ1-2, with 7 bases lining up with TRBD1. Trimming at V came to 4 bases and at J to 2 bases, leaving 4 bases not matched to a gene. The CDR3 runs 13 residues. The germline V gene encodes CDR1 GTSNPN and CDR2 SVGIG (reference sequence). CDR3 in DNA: TGTGCCTGGATTACACAGGGGAACTATGGCTACACCTCC. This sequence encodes CAWITQGNYGYTS.

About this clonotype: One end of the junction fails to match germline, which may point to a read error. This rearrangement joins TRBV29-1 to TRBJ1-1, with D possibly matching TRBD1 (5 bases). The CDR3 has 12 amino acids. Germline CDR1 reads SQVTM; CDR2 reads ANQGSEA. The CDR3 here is CSMGGLDTEVFF. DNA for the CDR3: TGCAGCATGGGAGGTTTGGACACTGAAGTTTTCTTT.

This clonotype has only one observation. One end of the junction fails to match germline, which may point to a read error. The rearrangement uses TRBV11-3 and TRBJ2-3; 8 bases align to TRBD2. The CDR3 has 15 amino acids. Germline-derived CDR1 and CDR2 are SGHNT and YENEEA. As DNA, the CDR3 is TGTGCCAGTAGCTTAGATGGACCAGCGGGAGATCCGCAGTATTTT. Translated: CASSLDGPAGDPQYF.

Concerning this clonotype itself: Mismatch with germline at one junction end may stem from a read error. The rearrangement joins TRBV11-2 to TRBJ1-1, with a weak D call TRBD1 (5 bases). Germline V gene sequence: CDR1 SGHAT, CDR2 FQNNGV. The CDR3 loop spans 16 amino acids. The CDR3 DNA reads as TGTGCCAGCAGCTCATACGCATTGGGGCAGCAACGGGAAGCTCTCTTT. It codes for CASSSYALGQQREALF.

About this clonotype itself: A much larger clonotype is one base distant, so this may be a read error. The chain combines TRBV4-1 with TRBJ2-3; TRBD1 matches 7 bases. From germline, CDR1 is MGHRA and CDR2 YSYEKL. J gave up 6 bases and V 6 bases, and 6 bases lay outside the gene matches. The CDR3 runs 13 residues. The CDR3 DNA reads TGCGCCAGCAGATCGACAGGGCAGGATACGCAGTATTTT. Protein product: CASRSTGQDTQYF.

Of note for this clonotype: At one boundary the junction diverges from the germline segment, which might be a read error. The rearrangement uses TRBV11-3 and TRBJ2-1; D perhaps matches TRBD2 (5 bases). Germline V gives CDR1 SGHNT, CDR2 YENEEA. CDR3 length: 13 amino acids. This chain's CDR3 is CARSSPQRAEQFF. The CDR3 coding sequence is TGTGCCAGGAGCTCCCCACAGAGGGCTGAGCAGTTCTTC.

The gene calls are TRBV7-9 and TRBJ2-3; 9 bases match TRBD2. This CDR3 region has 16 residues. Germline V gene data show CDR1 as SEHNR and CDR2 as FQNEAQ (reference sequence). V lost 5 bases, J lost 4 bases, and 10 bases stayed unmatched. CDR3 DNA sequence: TGTGCCAGCAGCCTAGTATTAGCGGGAGATGCAGATACGCAGTATTTT. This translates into CASSLVLAGDADTQYF.